The clone carrying this T cell receptor (beta chain) was seen a single time. Its antigen is not identified. V was cut by 4 bases and J by 0 bases, with 7 bases left in between. This CDR3 spans 15 amino acids. Per germline, CDR1 SEHNR and CDR2 FQNEAQ (reference sequence). These data belong to a study of blood T cells in healthy people across ages. Whole-study results and caveats: Naive T cell percentage by flow cytometry tracked strongly with beta diversity. A conclusive naive versus antigen-experienced comparison was prevented by the unsorted PBMCs.

Primed by a sample-barcoded 5' primer and a J-beta primer mix, a second PCR proceeded for about 6 to 11 cycles. TCRdb fed the 5' RACE reads into MiXCR, producing one record per CDR3 protein. The sample holds about 800,000 distinct CDR3 sequences, 55% to 75% seen once. The J gene is TRBJ1-6, the V gene TRBV7-9; D is undetermined. The receptor's source is a man aged 30 to 39 in good health. The source material was blood. CDR3 DNA: TGTGCCAGCAGCTCTCTCAGCTCCTATAATTCACCCCTCCACTTT. It encodes CASSSLSSYNSPLHF.